Below, 14 T cell receptor beta chains from the same sample are listed, as sequenced in a study of blood T cell repertoires in COVID-19. Only in-frame clones appear in the TCRdb table, and some are missing; sequencing was by immunoSEQ multiplex PCR. The table records hundreds of thousands of clones, around 82% of them present only once. Sequencing used PBMCs or T cells enriched from blood (not recorded which). The receptors stem from a man aged 25-45 years with acute COVID-19.

Here the CDR3 DNA reads TGTGCCAGCGCCCTATCTGGGGCGGGGTTGTGGTTTGATGGCTACACCTTC. Encoded protein: CASALSGAGLWFDGYTF. The chain carries TRBV7-9 and TRBJ1-2, with D tentatively TRBD1 (5 bases). CDR3 length equals 17 residues. Germline V gives CDR1 SEHNR, CDR2 FQNEAQ (reference sequence). Trimming stripped 8 bases from V and 6 bases from J, with 28 bases between.

The gene calls are TRBV2 and TRBJ1-1, with D maybe TRBD1 (5 bases). Per germline, CDR1 SNHLY and CDR2 FYNNEI. V shed 7 bases and J shed 3 bases, with 12 bases lying between them. The CDR3 has 13 amino acids. The CDR3 protein is CASKRGEDTEAFF. In DNA, the CDR3 is TGTGCCAGCAAGCGGGGGGAGGACACTGAAGCTTTCTTT.

The chain employs TRBV7-3 and TRBJ2-2, with 11 bases lining up with TRBD2. This CDR3 has 16 residues. With 4 bases clipped from V and 3 bases from J, the junction kept 4 bases outside the gene matches. Looked up from germline, CDR1 is SGHTA and CDR2 is FQGTGA. This chain's CDR3 is CASSSTSGDYTGELFF. The DNA for the CDR3 is TGTGCCAGCAGCTCGACTAGCGGGGACTACACCGGGGAGCTGTTTTTT. Full variable domain (missing parts from reference TRBV7-3 and TRBJ2-2): GAGVSQTPSNKVTEKGKYVELRCDPISGHTALYWYRQSLGQGPEFLIYFQGTGAADDSGLPNDRFFAVRPEGSVSTLKIQRTERGDSAVYLCASSSTSGDYTGELFFGEGSRLTVL.

This chain uses TRBV18 with TRBJ2-3; 14 nucleotides align to TRBD2. Germline CDR1 KGHSH, CDR2 LQKENI. This CDR3 region has 19 residues. V lost 4 bases to trimming and J lost 1 base; unmatched junction nucleotides: 10. The CDR3 is CASSRLGTSGGHRTDTQYF. Written as DNA, the CDR3 is TGTGCCAGCTCACGGCTGGGGACTAGCGGGGGTCACCGCACAGATACGCAGTATTTT.

The J gene is TRBJ1-2, the V gene TRBV14, with 8 bases fitting TRBD1. After removal of 5 bases from V and 4 bases from J, the junction contained 3 bases not matched to a gene. The V gene's germline CDR1 is SGHDN and CDR2 FVKESK. The CDR3 loop spans 13 amino acids. The CDR3, as DNA: TGTGCCAGCAGCTTGGACAGGGTCTATGGCTACACCTTC. This gives the protein CASSLDRVYGYTF.

The chain joins TRBV27 to TRBJ1-6; the D is unclear. The CDR3 has 14 residues. Trimming pared 7 bases from V and 0 bases from J, leaving 7 bases between. Germline V gene data show CDR1 as MNHEY and CDR2 as SMNVEV (reference sequence). CDR3 sequence (DNA): TGTGCCAGCAAGTGGAGCTCCTATAATTCACCCCTCCACTTT. It is translated as CASKWSSYNSPLHF.

As to this clone: This same CDR3 is encoded by further DNA sequences in the sample. The chain carries TRBV10-2 and TRBJ1-2, with D unresolved. The germline CDR1 and CDR2 sequences are WSHSY and SAAADI. The length of the CDR3 is 12 residues. Trimming left V 3 bases short and J 4 bases short, with 6 bases between. The CDR3 here is CASSESSYGYTF. In DNA, the CDR3 is TGCGCCAGCAGTGAATCCTCCTATGGCTACACCTTC.

The chain carries TRBV9 and TRBJ2-2; D gene ambiguous. Trimming stripped 2 bases from V and 8 bases from J, with 10 bases between. CDR1 is SGDLS and CDR2 is YYNGEE in the germline V gene. The CDR3 has 13 residues. CDR3 protein: CASSVEYSGELFF. DNA of the CDR3: TGTGCCAGCAGCGTCGAGTATTCAGGGGAGCTGTTTTTT. Combining the CDR3 with reference TRBV9 and TRBJ2-2 gives the whole variable domain DSGVTQTPKHLITATGQRVTLRCSPRSGDLSVYWYQQSLDQGLQFLIQYYNGEERAKGNILERFSAQQFPDLHSELNLSSLELGDSALYFCASSVEYSGELFFGEGSRLTVL.

The gene calls are TRBV19 and TRBJ2-7, with TRBD1 identical over 9 bases. V shed 8 bases and J 7 bases; nucleotides not matched to a gene: 6. The CDR3 covers 12 residues. Per germline, CDR1 LNHDA and CDR2 SQIVND (reference sequence). The CDR3 loop reads CASRDRVEEQYF. The CDR3 DNA reads TGTGCCAGTCGGGACAGGGTGGAAGAGCAGTACTTC.

V and J are TRBV27 and TRBJ2-2; tentative D call: TRBD2 (7 bases). The CDR3 runs 15 residues. With 10 bases removed from V and 4 bases from J, the gap between germline ends came to 19 bases. CDR1 and CDR2 from the germline V gene are MNHEY and SMNVEV (reference sequence). For the CDR3, the DNA is TGTGCCATCGGACGGGGGGCGAGGGGCACCGGGGAGCTGTTTTTT. Encoded protein: CAIGRGARGTGELFF.

CDR3: CASSLDLNQPQHF. CDR3 in DNA: TGTGCCAGCAGCTTAGATCTGAATCAGCCCCAGCATTTT. This sequence joins TRBV11-2 and TRBJ1-5, with D unclear. The germline V gene has CDR1 SGHAT and CDR2 FQNNGV. The CDR3 contains 13 residues. Trimming took 0 bases from V and 4 from J, leaving 4 bases between them.

This chain links TRBV10-2 with TRBJ2-1; 10 bases fit TRBD1. The V gene end was trimmed by 6 bases and the J gene end by 5 bases; junction bases not matched to a gene: 4. The V gene's germline CDR1 is WSHSY and CDR2 SAAADI. This CDR3 contains 14 residues. The CDR3 is CASSGQGGHNEQFF. Written as DNA, the CDR3 is TGCGCCAGCAGCGGACAGGGGGGCCACAATGAGCAGTTCTTC.

The V gene is TRBV19, the J gene TRBJ1-2; D is unclear. Per the germline V gene, CDR1 is LNHDA and CDR2 is SQIVND (reference sequence). This CDR3 contains 13 residues. In DNA form, the CDR3 reads TGTGCTTCGAGGGAAACCCCCGGGTCTGGCTACACCTTC. Its protein product is CASRETPGSGYTF.

This clone was seen a few times. The V and J genes are TRBV11-2 and TRBJ1-1; the D is unclear. This CDR3 comprises 17 residues. Germline CDR1 and CDR2: SGHAT and FQNNGV. V was pared by 4 bases and J by 6 bases, with 24 bases between. The CDR3 region has the DNA TGTGCCAGCAGCTCCCGCGGTGGGCGCGGGGTTAATCCTGAAGCTTTCTTT. Translated, it gives CASSSRGGRGVNPEAFF.